This T cell receptor beta chain was sequenced in a study of shared clonotypes between healthy human individuals. The V gene lost 4 bases and the J gene lost 4 bases, with 8 bases spanning the gap. Germline CDR1 and CDR2: LGHNA and YNFKEQ. The CDR3 is 13 residues long. Data came from immunoSEQ multiplex PCR; TCRdb stores just in-frame clones and leaves some out. The table lists more than 850,000 clones, roughly 74% of them singletons. Sequencing input: memory CD4+ T cells from PBMCs. Subset defined: CD45RA-negative fraction. This chain uses TRBV4-2 with TRBJ2-1; D gene ambiguous. This TCR was sampled from a man in his late teens or twenties in good health. Some clones in this sample may be carry-over from other donors' samples. CDR3 region: CASSPALYNEQFF. The CDR3 DNA reads as TGTGCCAGCAGCCCCGCCCTGTACAATGAGCAGTTCTTC.